The next 22 T cell receptor beta chains were all read from a single sample in a study of blood T cell repertoires in COVID-19. Clones were sequenced by immunoSEQ multiplex PCR, and TCRdb holds only the in-frame ones, with some missing. The table includes over 150,000 clones, under 85% detected once. The sequenced material came from peripheral blood. The source is a man aged 55 to 69 with COVID-19, enrolled during active disease.

V is TRBV10-1 and J is TRBJ2-1; D call uncertain. Trimming cost V 3 bases and J 0 bases, with 3 bases left between them. This CDR3 has 13 amino acids. Germline V gene data show CDR1 as WNHNN and CDR2 as SYGVQD (reference sequence). The DNA of the CDR3 is TGCGCCAGCAGTGACCGCTCCTACAATGAGCAGTTCTTC. The encoded protein is CASSDRSYNEQFF.

The chain joins TRBV7-2 to TRBJ2-5, with 8 positions matching TRBD2. V gave up 5 bases and J gave up 4 bases; unmatched junction bases: 9. This CDR3 region has 15 residues. CDR1 is SGHTA, CDR2 FQGNSA, per germline. The CDR3, as DNA: TGTGCCAGCAGCGAGGGACTAGTAAGTCGAGAGACCCAGTACTTC. Amino acid sequence: CASSEGLVSRETQYF.

The DNA of the CDR3 is TGTGCCACCAGTGATTCCGGACAGGGGGCGCGAGGCTACACCTTC. Residues: CATSDSGQGARGYTF. The gene calls are TRBV24-1 and TRBJ1-2, with 11 bases fitting TRBD1. The CDR3 totals 15 residues. V trimming: 2 bases; J trimming: 8 bases; junction bases outside the gene matches: 6. From germline, CDR1 is KGHDR and CDR2 SFDVKD.

The chain links TRBV19 to TRBJ2-1; TRBD2 aligns across 9 bases. CDR1 is LNHDA, CDR2 SQIVND, per germline (reference sequence). The CDR3 has 14 amino acids. V gave up 5 bases and J gave up 5 bases; unmatched junction bases: 4. The CDR3 here is CASSGRTSDNEQFF. In DNA, the CDR3 is TGTGCCAGTAGTGGGAGGACTAGCGACAATGAGCAGTTCTTC.

This chain joins TRBV6-1 and TRBJ1-4; no clear D. The V gene's germline CDR1 is MNHNS and CDR2 SASEGT. The CDR3 has 14 residues. V lost 2 bases to trimming and J lost 10 bases, with 14 bases between them. In nucleotides, the CDR3 is TGTGCCAGCAGTGAATTTGAGGGAGAGGGAAAACTGTTTTTT. This gives the protein CASSEFEGEGKLFF.

This chain uses TRBV5-6 with TRBJ1-2, with a possible D match to TRBD1 (6 bases). The CDR3 is 15 residues long. Per the germline V gene, CDR1 is SGHDT and CDR2 is YYEEEE. V shed 1 base and J shed 8 bases, with 18 bases lying between them. CDR3 sequence: CASSLRDGTLKGYTF. DNA for the CDR3: TGTGCCAGCAGCTTGAGAGATGGGACACTCAAGGGCTACACCTTC.

DNA for the CDR3: TGTGCCAGCAGCTTGGGCGGGTTCAACACCGGGGAGCTGTTTTTT. It specifies CASSLGGFNTGELFF. The chain joins TRBV7-2 to TRBJ2-2; D perhaps matches TRBD2 (5 bases). V lost 3 bases to trimming and J lost 2 bases, with 10 bases between them. The CDR3 contains 15 residues. Germline lookup yields CDR1 SGHTA and CDR2 FQGNSA. Full variable domain (remainder filled in from reference TRBV7-2 and TRBJ2-2): GAGVSQSPSNKVTEKGKDVELRCDPISGHTALYWYRQSLGQGLEFLIYFQGNSAPDKSGLPSDRFSAERTGGSVSTLTIQRTQQEDSAVYLCASSLGGFNTGELFFGEGSRLTVL.

The chain links TRBV5-1 to TRBJ1-1; D may be TRBD1 (5 bases). Trimming removed 4 bases from V and 4 bases from J, with 14 bases in between. The CDR3 totals 14 residues. CDR1 SGHRS and CDR2 YFSETQ come from the germline V gene. The CDR3 nucleotides read TGCGCCAGCAGCGCGTCAGGGAGGAGCACTGAAGCTTTCTTT. Its translation is CASSASGRSTEAFF.

The genes are TRBV11-2 and TRBJ2-2; TRBD2 matches 9 bases. Germline lookup yields CDR1 SGHAT and CDR2 FQNNGV. V was clipped by 5 bases and J by 6 bases; unmatched bases: 16. This CDR3 has 18 amino acids. CDR3 DNA sequence: TGTGCCAGCAGCACCCTAGCGGGAACACCCGAAACTGCCGGGGAGCTGTTTTTT. As protein: CASSTLAGTPETAGELFF.

CDR3 loop: CASSLAATGAGNTIYF. The CDR3, as DNA: TGTGCCAGCAGCTTAGCGGCCACAGGGGCTGGAAACACCATATATTTT. J is TRBJ1-3 and V is TRBV7-6, with 7 bases fitting TRBD1. Germline loops: CDR1 SGHVS, CDR2 FNYEAQ. The V and J ends lost 0 bases and 2 bases, in that order; junction bases with no gene match: 4. The CDR3 is 16 amino acids.

This chain joins TRBV14 and TRBJ1-1, with TRBD1 as a possible D gene (5 bases). CDR3 size: 14 residues. Trimming pared 3 bases from V and 7 bases from J, leaving 15 bases between. CDR1 and CDR2 from the germline V gene are SGHDN and FVKESK. CDR3 DNA sequence: TGTGCCAGCAGCCATCTAACAGGCCGATATGAAGCTTTCTTT. As protein: CASSHLTGRYEAFF. Drawing the rest from reference TRBV14 and TRBJ1-1, the complete variable domain is EAGVTQFPSHSVIEKGQTVTLRCDPISGHDNLYWYRRVMGKEIKFLLHFVKESKQDESGMPNNRFLAERTGGTYSTLKVQPAELEDSGVYFCASSHLTGRYEAFFGQGTRLTVV.

The V call is TRBV3-1 (or the pseudogene TRBV3-2), the J call TRBJ1-3; TRBD1 agrees at 7 bases. This CDR3 is built from 17 residues. Germline V gene lookup returns CDR1 LGHDT and CDR2 YNNKEL (reference sequence). Trimming at V came to 4 bases and at J to 0 bases, leaving 9 bases not matched to a gene. The CDR3 protein is CASSPRRGRYSGNTIYF. The CDR3, as DNA: TGTGCCAGCAGCCCAAGAAGGGGGCGATACTCTGGAAACACCATATATTTT.

This clone was seen more than once but under ten times. The gene calls are TRBV7-9 and TRBJ1-2; 7 nucleotides match TRBD1. This CDR3 has 13 residues. J was trimmed by 3 bases and V by 5 bases; bases with no gene match: 3. Germline values: CDR1 SEHNR, CDR2 FQNEAQ (reference sequence). CDR3 protein: CASSPTGYYGYTF. For the CDR3, the DNA is TGTGCCAGCAGCCCGACAGGGTACTATGGCTACACCTTC.

This chain joins TRBV4-2 and TRBJ2-3; weak D call: TRBD1 (6 bases). V dropped 0 bases and J dropped 4 bases, with 8 bases sitting between them. This CDR3 has 14 amino acids. Germline V CDR1 and CDR2: LGHNA, YNFKEQ. The chain's CDR3 is CASSQDSGADTQYF. The CDR3 coding sequence is TGTGCCAGCAGCCAAGATTCAGGGGCAGATACGCAGTATTTT.

V gene TRBV5-1 combines with J gene TRBJ2-3, with 7 bases fitting TRBD2. Germline V CDR1 and CDR2: SGHRS, YFSETQ. J gave up 2 bases and V 6 bases, and 9 bases lay outside the gene matches. This CDR3 has 15 residues. As DNA, the CDR3 is TGCGCCAGCACCCCCCCGACTAGCTACACAGATACGCAGTATTTT. Its protein product is CASTPPTSYTDTQYF.

This chain connects TRBV28 to TRBJ1-3; D gene ambiguous. This CDR3 contains 16 residues. Germline lookup yields CDR1 MDHEN and CDR2 SYDVKM. Trimming stripped 0 bases from V and 0 bases from J, with 9 bases between. The CDR3 here is CASSLWGPRSGNTIYF. The CDR3 DNA sequence: TGTGCCAGCAGTTTATGGGGCCCTCGCTCTGGAAACACCATATATTTT. Supplemented by reference TRBV28 and TRBJ1-3, the full variable domain reads DVKVTQSSRYLVKRTGEKVFLECVQDMDHENMFWYRQDPGLGLRLIYFSYDVKMKEKGDIPEGYSVSREKKERFSLILESASTNQTSMYLCASSLWGPRSGNTIYFGEGSWLTVV.

This rearrangement joins TRBV6-5 to TRBJ1-2; weak D call: TRBD1 (6 bases). V lost 7 bases and J 8 bases, leaving 20 bases between the germline ends. Looked up from germline, CDR1 is MNHEY and CDR2 is SVGAGI. The CDR3 consists of 14 residues. The CDR3 loop reads CASTKTGISGGYTF. The CDR3 DNA sequence: TGTGCCAGCACCAAGACAGGAATCTCGGGCGGCTACACCTTC.

This chain connects TRBV10-3 to TRBJ1-1, with 7 bases aligning to TRBD1. Germline CDR1 ENHRY, CDR2 SYGVKD. This CDR3 region has 13 residues. J gave up 4 bases and V 6 bases, and 5 bases lay outside the gene matches. Here the CDR3 reads CAISLDRVTEAFF. In DNA form, the CDR3 reads TGTGCCATCAGCCTTGACAGGGTCACTGAAGCTTTCTTT.

This clone was found a few times. This rearrangement joins TRBV28 to TRBJ1-3; the match to TRBD1 covers 7 bases. Germline V gives CDR1 MDHEN, CDR2 SYDVKM. J gave up 6 bases and V 6 bases, and 8 bases lay outside the gene matches. The CDR3 sequence is 14 residues long. CDR3 in amino acids: CASRDRGGKNTIYF. As DNA, the CDR3 is TGTGCCAGCAGGGACCGAGGGGGCAAAAACACCATATATTTT.

CDR3 region: CASSPPGSEAFF. The CDR3 nucleotides read TGTGCCAGCTCACCACCCGGGTCTGAAGCTTTCTTT. The chain uses TRBV18 and TRBJ1-1; no definite D call. The CDR3 length is 12 residues. Trimming took off 0 bases at V and 6 bases at J, with 5 bases between the two ends. Looked up from germline, CDR1 is KGHSH and CDR2 is LQKENI. Full variable domain (rest looked up from reference TRBV18 and TRBJ1-1): NAGVMQNPRHLVRRRGQEARLRCSPMKGHSHVYWYRQLPEEGLKFMVYLQKENIIDESGMPKERFSAEFPKEGPSILRIQQVVRGDSAAYFCASSPPGSEAFFGQGTRLTVV.

This chain links TRBV7-6 with TRBJ1-4; the match to TRBD1 covers 8 bases. This CDR3 has 16 residues. The germline V gene encodes CDR1 SGHVS and CDR2 FNYEAQ. Trimming removed 1 base from V and 5 bases from J; junction bases left unmatched: 6. CDR3 loop: CASSLGAQGGNEKLFF. DNA for the CDR3: TGTGCCAGCAGCTTAGGAGCACAGGGGGGAAATGAAAAACTGTTTTTT. The full variable domain, completed using reference TRBV7-6 and TRBJ1-4, is GAGVSQSPRYKVTKRGQDVALRCDPISGHVSLYWYRQALGQGPEFLTYFNYEAQQDKSGLPNDRFSAERPEGSISTLTIQRTEQRDSAMYRCASSLGAQGGNEKLFFGSGTQLSVL.

The rearrangement uses TRBV29-1 and TRBJ2-1; no definite D call. Germline V CDR1 and CDR2: SQVTM, ANQGSEA. This CDR3 has 11 residues. The ends were cut back, 4 bases at V and 5 bases at J, with 6 bases in the middle. The CDR3 is CSVVTHNEQFF. The CDR3 DNA reads TGCAGCGTTGTTACTCACAATGAGCAGTTCTTC.